The source of this T cell receptor beta chain is a study of lymphopenia after photon versus proton radiotherapy. Study-wide points: Post-nadir TCR diversity decline inversely tracked overall survival among those who died. After the lymphocyte nadir, photon-treated repertoires showed oligoclonal expansion, especially of CD8+ Temra cells. Under photons, naive T cells and diversity fell while effector/memory populations rose.

A word on this clone: Its antigen is not known.

Measured with immunoSEQ multiplex PCR; TCRdb has only the in-frame clones, and not every one. Of 67,000 or so clones detected, about nine tenths appear once; the ten largest clones hold about a tenth. The CDR3 spans 15 residues. This TCR came from an older man with esophageal cancer. The starting material was peripheral blood, obtained from a patient treated with proton-based radiotherapy. This chain connects TRBV12-2 to TRBJ1-1. TRBV12-2 is a known pseudogene. The CDR3 reads CASRAGGPMNTEAFF. Written as DNA, the CDR3 is TGTGCAAGTCGCGCCGGAGGCCCAATGAACACTGAAGCTTTCTTT.